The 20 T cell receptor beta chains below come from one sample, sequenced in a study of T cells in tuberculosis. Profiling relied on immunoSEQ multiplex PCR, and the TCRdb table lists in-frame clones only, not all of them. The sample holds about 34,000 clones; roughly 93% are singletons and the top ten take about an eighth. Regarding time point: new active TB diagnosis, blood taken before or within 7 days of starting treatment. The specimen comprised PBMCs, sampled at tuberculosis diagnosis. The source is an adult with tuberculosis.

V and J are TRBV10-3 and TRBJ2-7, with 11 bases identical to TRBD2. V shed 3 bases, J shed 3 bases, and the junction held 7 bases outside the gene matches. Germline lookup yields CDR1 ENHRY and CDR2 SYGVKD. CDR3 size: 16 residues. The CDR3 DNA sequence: TGTGCCATCAGTGAAAAGCTAGCGGGGGGATTCTACGAGCAGTACTTC. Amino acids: CAISEKLAGGFYEQYF.

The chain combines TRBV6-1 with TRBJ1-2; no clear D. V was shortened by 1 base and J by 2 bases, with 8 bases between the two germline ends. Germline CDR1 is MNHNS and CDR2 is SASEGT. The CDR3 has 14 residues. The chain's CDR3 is CASSEGRANYGYTF. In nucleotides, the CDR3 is TGTGCCAGCAGTGAAGGGAGGGCGAACTATGGCTACACCTTC.

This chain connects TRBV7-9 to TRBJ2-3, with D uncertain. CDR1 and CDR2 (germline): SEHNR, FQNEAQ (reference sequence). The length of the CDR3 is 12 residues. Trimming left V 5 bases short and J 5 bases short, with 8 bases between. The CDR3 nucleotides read TGTGCCAGCAGCCAATACGGAGATACGCAGTATTTT. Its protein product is CASSQYGDTQYF.

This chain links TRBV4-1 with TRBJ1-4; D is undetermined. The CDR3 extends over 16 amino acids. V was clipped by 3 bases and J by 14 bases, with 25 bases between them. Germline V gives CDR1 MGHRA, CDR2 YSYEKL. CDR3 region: CASSQPRSGRTIRLFF. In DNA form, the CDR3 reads TGCGCCAGCAGCCAGCCTCGATCAGGCCGCACAATTCGGCTGTTTTTT.

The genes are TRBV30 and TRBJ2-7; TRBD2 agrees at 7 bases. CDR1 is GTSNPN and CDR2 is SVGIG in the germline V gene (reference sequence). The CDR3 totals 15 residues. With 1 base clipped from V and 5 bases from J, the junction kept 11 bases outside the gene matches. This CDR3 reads CAWSGLGGGPDEQYF. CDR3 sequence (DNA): TGTGCCTGGAGTGGCCTGGGGGGAGGGCCCGACGAGCAGTACTTC.

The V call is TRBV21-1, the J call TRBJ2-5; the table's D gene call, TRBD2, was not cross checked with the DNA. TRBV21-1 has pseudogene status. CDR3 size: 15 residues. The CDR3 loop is CASSMCARPGETQYF. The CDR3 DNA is TGTGCCAGCAGCATGTGCGCCCGCCCGGGAGAGACCCAGTACTTC.

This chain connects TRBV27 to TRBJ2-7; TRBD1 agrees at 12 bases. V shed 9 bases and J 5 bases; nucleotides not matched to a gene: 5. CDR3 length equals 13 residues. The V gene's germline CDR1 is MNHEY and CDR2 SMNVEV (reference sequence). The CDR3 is CASGTGGLHEQYF. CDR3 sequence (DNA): TGTGCCAGTGGGACAGGGGGCTTACACGAGCAGTACTTC.

Written as DNA, the CDR3 is TGTGCCAGCAGCACCCGGGACAGCCTCTCTGGAAACACCATATATTTT. Amino acids: CASSTRDSLSGNTIYF. The V call is TRBV7-8, the J call TRBJ1-3; 7 bases are a match to TRBD1. The CDR3 sequence is 16 residues long. J gave up 0 bases and V 5 bases, and 7 bases lay outside the gene matches. CDR1 is SGHVS, CDR2 FQNEAQ, per germline.

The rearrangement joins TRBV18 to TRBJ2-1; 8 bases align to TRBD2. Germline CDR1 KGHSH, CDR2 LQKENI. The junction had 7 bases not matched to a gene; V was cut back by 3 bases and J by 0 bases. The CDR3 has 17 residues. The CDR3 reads CASSPSIAGSSYNEQFF. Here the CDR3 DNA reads TGTGCCAGCTCACCCAGCATAGCGGGGAGCTCCTACAATGAGCAGTTCTTC.

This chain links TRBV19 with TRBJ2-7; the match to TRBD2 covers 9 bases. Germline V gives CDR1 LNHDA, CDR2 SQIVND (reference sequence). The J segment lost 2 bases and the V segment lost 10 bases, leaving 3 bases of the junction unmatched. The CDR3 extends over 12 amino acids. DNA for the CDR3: TGTGCCACGTCTAGCGGGACCTACGAGCAGTACTTC. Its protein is CATSSGTYEQYF.

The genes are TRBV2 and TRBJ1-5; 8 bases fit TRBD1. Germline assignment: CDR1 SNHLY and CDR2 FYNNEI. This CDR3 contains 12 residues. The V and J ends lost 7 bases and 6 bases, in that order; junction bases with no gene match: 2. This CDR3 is CASTTGAQPQHF. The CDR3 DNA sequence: TGTGCCAGCACGACAGGGGCTCAGCCCCAGCATTTT. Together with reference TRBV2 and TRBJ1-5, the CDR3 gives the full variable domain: EPEVTQTPSHQVTQMGQEVILRCVPISNHLYFYWYRQILGQKVEFLVSFYNNEISEKSEIFDDQFSVERPDGSNFTLKIRSTKLEDSAMYFCASTTGAQPQHFGDGTRLSIL.

For the CDR3, the DNA is TGTGCCAGCAGTTTTACTAGCGAGGGCACCGGGGAGCTGTTTTTT. Its translation is CASSFTSEGTGELFF. The J gene is TRBJ2-2, the V gene TRBV28, with TRBD2 identical over 7 bases. The germline V gene encodes CDR1 MDHEN and CDR2 SYDVKM. This CDR3 has 15 residues. Losses at the gene ends were 3 bases for V and 4 bases for J; bases not matched to a gene: 5.

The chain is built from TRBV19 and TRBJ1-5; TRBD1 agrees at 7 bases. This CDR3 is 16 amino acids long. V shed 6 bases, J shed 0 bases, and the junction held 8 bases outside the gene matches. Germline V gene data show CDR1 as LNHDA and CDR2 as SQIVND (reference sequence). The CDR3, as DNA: TGTGCCAGTAGCACTAGACAGGGTGCTAGCAATCAGCCCCAGCATTTT. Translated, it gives CASSTRQGASNQPQHF.

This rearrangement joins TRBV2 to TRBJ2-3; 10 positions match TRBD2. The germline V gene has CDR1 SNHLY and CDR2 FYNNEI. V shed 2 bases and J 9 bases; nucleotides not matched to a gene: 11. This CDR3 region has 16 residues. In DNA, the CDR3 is TGTGCCAGCAGTGAAAGGGTAGAAGCGGGGGGGGCCACGCAGTATTTT. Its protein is CASSERVEAGGATQYF.

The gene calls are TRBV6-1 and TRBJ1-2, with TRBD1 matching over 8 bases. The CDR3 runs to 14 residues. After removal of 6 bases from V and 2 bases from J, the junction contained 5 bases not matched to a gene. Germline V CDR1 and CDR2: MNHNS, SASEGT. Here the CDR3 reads CASRTDRVNYGYTF. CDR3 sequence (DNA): TGTGCCAGCAGAACGGACAGGGTCAACTATGGCTACACCTTC.

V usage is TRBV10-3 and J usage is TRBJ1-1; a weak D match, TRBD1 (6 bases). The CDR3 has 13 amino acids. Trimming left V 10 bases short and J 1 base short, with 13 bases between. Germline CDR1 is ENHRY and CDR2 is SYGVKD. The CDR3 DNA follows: TGTGCCACGGCGGACAGACCGAACACTGAAGCTTTCTTT. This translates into CATADRPNTEAFF.

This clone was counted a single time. CDR3 in amino acids: CSVASGNTIYF. The CDR3 DNA reads TGCAGCGTTGCGTCTGGAAACACCATATATTTT. The V and J genes are TRBV29-1 and TRBJ1-3, with D unclear. The CDR3 length is 11 residues. Germline-derived CDR1 and CDR2 are SQVTM and ANQGSEA. The V end was cut by 4 bases, the J end by 1 base, with 2 bases between.

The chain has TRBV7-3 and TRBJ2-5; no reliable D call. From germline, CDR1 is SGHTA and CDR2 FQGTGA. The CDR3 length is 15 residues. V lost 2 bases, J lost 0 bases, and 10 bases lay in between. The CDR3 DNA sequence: TGTGCCAGCAGCTTATCAGCTGGAGACCAAGAGACCCAGTACTTC. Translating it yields CASSLSAGDQETQYF. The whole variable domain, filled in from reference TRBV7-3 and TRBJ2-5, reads GAGVSQTPSNKVTEKGKYVELRCDPISGHTALYWYRQSLGQGPEFLIYFQGTGAADDSGLPNDRFFAVRPEGSVSTLKIQRTERGDSAVYLCASSLSAGDQETQYFGPGTRLLVL.

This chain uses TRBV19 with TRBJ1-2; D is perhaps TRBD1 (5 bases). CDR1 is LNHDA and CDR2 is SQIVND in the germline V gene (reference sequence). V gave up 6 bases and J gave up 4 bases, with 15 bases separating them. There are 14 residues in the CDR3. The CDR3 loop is CASSAAGGAYGYTF. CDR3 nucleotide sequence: TGTGCCAGTAGCGCCGCGGGGGGTGCCTATGGCTACACCTTC.

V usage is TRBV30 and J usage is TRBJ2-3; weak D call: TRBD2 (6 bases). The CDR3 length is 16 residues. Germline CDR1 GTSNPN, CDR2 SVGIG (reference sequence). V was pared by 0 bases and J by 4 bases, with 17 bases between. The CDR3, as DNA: TGTGCCTGGAGTGTAATTAGGGCGGGGTTCGCAGATACGCAGTATTTT. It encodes CAWSVIRAGFADTQYF.